This T cell receptor (beta chain) originates from a study of glioma-infiltrating T cells after dendritic cell vaccination. Profiled with immunoSEQ multiplex PCR; TCRdb holds only in-frame clones, not every one. The top ten clones hold less than 3% of a sample with more than 85,000 clones, about 85% of them seen once. The receptor's source is a human donor with glioblastoma. Sequenced material: blood, taken before dendritic cell vaccination.

The CDR3 DNA reads as TGTGCCACCAGCAGAGATGTGAGCGGGAGGAAAGAGACCCAGTACTTC. Residues: CATSRDVSGRKETQYF. The gene calls are TRBV15 and TRBJ2-5, with 9 bases lining up with TRBD2. Germline CDR1 reads LNHNV; CDR2 reads YYDKDF (reference sequence). This CDR3 contains 16 residues. The V gene end was trimmed by 0 bases and the J gene end by 3 bases; junction bases not matched to a gene: 5.